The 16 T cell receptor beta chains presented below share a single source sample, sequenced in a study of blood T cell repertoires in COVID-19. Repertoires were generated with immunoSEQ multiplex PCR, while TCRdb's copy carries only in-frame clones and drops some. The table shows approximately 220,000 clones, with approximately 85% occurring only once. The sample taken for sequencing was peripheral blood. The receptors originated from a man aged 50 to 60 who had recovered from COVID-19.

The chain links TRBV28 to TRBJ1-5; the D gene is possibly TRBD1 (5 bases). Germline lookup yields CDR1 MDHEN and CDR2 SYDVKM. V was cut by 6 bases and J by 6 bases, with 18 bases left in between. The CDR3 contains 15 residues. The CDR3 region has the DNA TGTGCCAGCAGGTCCGGGAACCCGGGGGGTCAGCCCCAGCATTTT. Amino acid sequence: CASRSGNPGGQPQHF.

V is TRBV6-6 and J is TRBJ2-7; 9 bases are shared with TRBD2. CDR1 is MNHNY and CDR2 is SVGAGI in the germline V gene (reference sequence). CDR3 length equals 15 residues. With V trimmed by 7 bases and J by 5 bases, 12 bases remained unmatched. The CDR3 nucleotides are TGTGCCAGCACCGGTTGGGGCGGGAGGGCCCACGAGCAGTACTTC. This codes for CASTGWGGRAHEQYF.

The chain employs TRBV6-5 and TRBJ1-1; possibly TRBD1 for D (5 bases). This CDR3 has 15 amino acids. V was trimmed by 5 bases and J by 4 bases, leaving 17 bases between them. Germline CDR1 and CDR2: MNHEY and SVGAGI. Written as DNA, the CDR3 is TGTGCCAGCAGTCGGGGACTTGGCTCGGGCACTGAAGCTTTCTTT. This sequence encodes CASSRGLGSGTEAFF.

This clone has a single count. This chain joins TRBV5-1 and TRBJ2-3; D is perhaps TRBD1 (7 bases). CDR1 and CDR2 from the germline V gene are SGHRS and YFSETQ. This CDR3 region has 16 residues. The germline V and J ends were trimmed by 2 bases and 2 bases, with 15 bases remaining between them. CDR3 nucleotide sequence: TGCGCCAGCAGCTTCAGGGGGGAGCCGGACACAGATACGCAGTATTTT. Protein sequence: CASSFRGEPDTDTQYF.

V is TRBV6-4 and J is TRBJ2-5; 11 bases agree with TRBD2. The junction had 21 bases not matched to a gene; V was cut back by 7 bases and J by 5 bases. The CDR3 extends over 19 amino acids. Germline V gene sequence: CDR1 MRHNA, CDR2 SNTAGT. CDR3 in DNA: TGTGCCAGCACCCACTTCGGTACTAGCGGGAGAAAGAGTAAGGAGACCCAGTACTTC. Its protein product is CASTHFGTSGRKSKETQYF.

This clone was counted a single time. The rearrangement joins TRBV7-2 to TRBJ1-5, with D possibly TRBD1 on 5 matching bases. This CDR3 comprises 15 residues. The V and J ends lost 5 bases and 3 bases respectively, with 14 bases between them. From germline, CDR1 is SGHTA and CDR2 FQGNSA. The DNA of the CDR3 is TGTGCCAGCAGCGAAACAGGACCGAACAATCAGCCCCAGCATTTT. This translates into CASSETGPNNQPQHF.

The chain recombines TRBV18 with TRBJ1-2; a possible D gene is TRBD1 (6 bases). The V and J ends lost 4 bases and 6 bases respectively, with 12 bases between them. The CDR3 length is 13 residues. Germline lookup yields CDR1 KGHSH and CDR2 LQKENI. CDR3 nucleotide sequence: TGTGCCAGCTCACTAACAGGGCTCGATGGCTACACCTTC. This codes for CASSLTGLDGYTF.

Here the CDR3 DNA reads TGTGCCAGCAGTCAGTGGGGACAGGGCTCCTACGAGCAGTACTTC. Its protein product is CASSQWGQGSYEQYF. V gene TRBV28 combines with J gene TRBJ2-7; 9 positions match TRBD1. This CDR3 is 15 amino acids long. CDR1 and CDR2 (germline): MDHEN, SYDVKM. The ends lost 5 bases at V and 0 bases at J; junction bases unmatched: 5.

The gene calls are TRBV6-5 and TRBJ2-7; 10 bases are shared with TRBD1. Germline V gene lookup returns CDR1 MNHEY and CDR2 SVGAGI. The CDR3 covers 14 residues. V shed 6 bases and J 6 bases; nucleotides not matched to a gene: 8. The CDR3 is CASSRDRGTGEQYF. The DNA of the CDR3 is TGTGCCAGCAGCCGGGACAGGGGCACCGGCGAGCAGTACTTC.

The CDR3 loop reads CASSLGQAGNQPQHF. In DNA form, the CDR3 reads TGTGCCAGCAGCTTGGGGCAGGCAGGCAATCAGCCCCAGCATTTT. The rearrangement links TRBV5-8 to TRBJ1-5; no firm D call. The germline V and J ends were trimmed by 0 bases and 2 bases, with 9 bases remaining between them. Germline CDR1 is SGHTS and CDR2 is YDEGEE. There are 15 residues in the CDR3.

Written as DNA, the CDR3 is TGTGCCATCAGGAAAACAGGGGGTAGCAATCAGCCCCAGCATTTT. This gives the protein CAIRKTGGSNQPQHF. The V and J genes are TRBV10-3 and TRBJ1-5; 8 nucleotides line up with TRBD1. Germline assignment: CDR1 ENHRY and CDR2 SYGVKD. J gave up 0 bases and V 6 bases, and 4 bases lay outside the gene matches. The CDR3 totals 15 residues.

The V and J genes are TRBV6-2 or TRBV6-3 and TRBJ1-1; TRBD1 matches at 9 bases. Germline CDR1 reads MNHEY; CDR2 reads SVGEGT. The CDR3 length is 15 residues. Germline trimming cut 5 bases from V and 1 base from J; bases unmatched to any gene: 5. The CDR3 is CASSLQGAGNTEAFF. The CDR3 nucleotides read TGTGCCAGCAGTCTACAGGGGGCCGGGAACACTGAAGCTTTCTTT.

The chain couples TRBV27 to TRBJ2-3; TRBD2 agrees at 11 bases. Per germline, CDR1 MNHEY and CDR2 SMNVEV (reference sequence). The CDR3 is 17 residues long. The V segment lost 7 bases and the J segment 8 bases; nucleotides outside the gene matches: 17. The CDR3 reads CASKGTSGNLGSATQYF. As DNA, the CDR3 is TGTGCCAGCAAGGGGACTAGCGGTAATCTGGGATCAGCTACGCAGTATTTT.

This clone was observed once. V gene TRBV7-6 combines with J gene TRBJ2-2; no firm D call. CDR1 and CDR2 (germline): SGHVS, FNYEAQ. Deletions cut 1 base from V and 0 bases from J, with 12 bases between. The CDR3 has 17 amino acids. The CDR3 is CASSLESALSNTGELFF. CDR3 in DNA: TGTGCCAGCAGCTTAGAGTCAGCGCTATCGAACACCGGGGAGCTGTTTTTT. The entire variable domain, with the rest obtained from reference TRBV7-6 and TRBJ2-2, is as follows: GAGVSQSPRYKVTKRGQDVALRCDPISGHVSLYWYRQALGQGPEFLTYFNYEAQQDKSGLPNDRFSAERPEGSISTLTIQRTEQRDSAMYRCASSLESALSNTGELFFGEGSRLTVL.

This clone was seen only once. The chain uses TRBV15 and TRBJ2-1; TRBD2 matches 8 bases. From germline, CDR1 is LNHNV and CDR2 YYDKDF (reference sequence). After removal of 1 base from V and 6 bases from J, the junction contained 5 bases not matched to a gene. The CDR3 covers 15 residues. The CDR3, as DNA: TGTGCCACCAGCAGAGGACTAGCGCTGATCAATGAGCAGTTCTTC. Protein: CATSRGLALINEQFF.

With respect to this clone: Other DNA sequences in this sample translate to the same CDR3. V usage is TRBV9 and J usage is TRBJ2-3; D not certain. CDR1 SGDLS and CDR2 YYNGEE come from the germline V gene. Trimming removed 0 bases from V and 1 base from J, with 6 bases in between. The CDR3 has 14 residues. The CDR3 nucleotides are TGTGCCAGCAGCGTAGGGAGCGGCACAGATACGCAGTATTTT. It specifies CASSVGSGTDTQYF.